This TCR beta chain emerged from a study of cytotoxic CD8 clonotypes in ibrutinib-treated CLL. Study-wide results and limits: Clonality went up at ibrutinib response and then declined back toward baseline at progression.

With respect to this clone: Its specificity is unknown.

This table comes from immunoSEQ multiplex PCR, and its TCRdb copy is limited to in-frame clones, with some not included. This table holds about 140,000 clones, about 75% found once. Germline trimming cut 2 bases from V and 8 bases from J; bases unmatched to any gene: 6. Germline V gene lookup returns CDR1 MNHEY and CDR2 SMNVEV (reference sequence). The CDR3 totals 14 residues. The TCR was taken from a human donor with chronic lymphocytic leukemia. Sequenced here: PBMCs, sampled after 24 months of ibrutinib treatment. The rearrangement joins TRBV27 to TRBJ1-2; 9 bases line up with TRBD1. CDR3: CASSLGDRARGYTF. In DNA form, the CDR3 reads TGTGCCAGCAGTTTAGGGGACAGGGCTAGAGGCTACACCTTC.